The 10 T cell receptor beta chains listed next were all sequenced from one sample in a study of spatial heterogeneity in lung cancer (dated by TCRdb to the late 2010s). Libraries were built with 5' RACE. The listed sequencing device is NextSeq 500. TCRdb trimmed the raw reads at Q25, called clones with MiXCR and kept productive beta chains. Entries are consolidated by CDR3 protein sequence, retaining the most common genes and DNA. A total of around 120,000 distinct CDR3 sequences appear in this sample, 10% to 15% of them only once. The ten largest clones add up to around 16% of the sample. The time point label, read with the paper, signifies: blood at routine non-recurrence follow-up after resection. TCR sequencing used whole RNA extracted from tumor and nontumor lung tissue, or from cryopreserved PBMC samples, without cell sorting. Sample: PBMCs, taken at follow-up. The receptors were gathered from a male donor with early-stage non-small cell lung cancer.

This clonotype was seen once. The chain employs TRBV18 and TRBJ1-1; the D is unclear. Germline CDR1 and CDR2: KGHSH and LQKENI. V lost 1 base and J lost 0, with 12 bases in between. The CDR3 loop spans 16 amino acids. CDR3 sequence (DNA): TGTGCCAGCTCACCACAGGAACAGCTACTGAACACTGAAGCTTTCTTT. This gives the protein CASSPQEQLLNTEAFF. Together with reference TRBV18 and TRBJ1-1, the CDR3 gives the full variable domain: NAGVMQNPRHLVRRRGQEARLRCSPMKGHSHVYWYRQLPEEGLKFMVYLQKENIIDESGMPKERFSAEFPKEGPSILRIQQVVRGDSAAYFCASSPQEQLLNTEAFFGQGTRLTVV.

This clonotype was counted at least ten times. The V call is TRBV7-9, the J call TRBJ1-2; D is possibly TRBD1 (6 bases). This CDR3 spans 15 amino acids. Looked up from germline, CDR1 is SEHNR and CDR2 is FQNEAQ (reference sequence). V was trimmed by 1 base and J by 1 base, leaving 10 bases between them. CDR3 loop: CASSLGQDINYGYTF. The CDR3 DNA sequence: TGTGCCAGCAGCTTAGGACAGGATATTAACTATGGCTACACCTTC.

The table lists this clonotype with many counts. This rearrangement joins TRBV15 to TRBJ1-5; 8 bases match TRBD1. The CDR3 has 16 amino acids. CDR1 LNHNV and CDR2 YYDKDF come from the germline V gene (reference sequence). J lost 5 bases, V lost 1 base, and 7 bases had no gene match. Here the CDR3 DNA reads TGTGCCACCAGCAGAGCCCGAGGACAGGGCTATCAGCCCCAGCATTTT. It encodes CATSRARGQGYQPQHF. The full variable domain, with the rest looked up from reference TRBV15 and TRBJ1-5, is DAMVIQNPRYQVTQFGKPVTLSCSQTLNHNVMYWYQQKSSQAPKLLFHYYDKDFNNEADTPDNFQSRRPNTSFCFLDIRSPGLGDTAMYLCATSRARGQGYQPQHFGDGTRLSIL.

The V and J genes are TRBV7-3 and TRBJ1-5; weak D call: TRBD1 (6 bases). CDR1 is SGHTA and CDR2 is FQGTGA in the germline V gene. V shed 5 bases and J shed 7 bases, with 12 bases lying between them. The CDR3 totals 13 residues. Here the CDR3 DNA reads TGTGCCAGCAGCCCCGGAGGGGGGCAGCCCCAGCATTTT. It codes for CASSPGGGQPQHF.

This clonotype has at least ten counts. The chain couples TRBV5-1 to TRBJ1-4; D is uncertain. The V end lost 0 bases, the J end lost 4 bases, and 10 bases lay between the germline ends. Germline V gene data show CDR1 as SGHRS and CDR2 as YFSETQ. The CDR3 is 15 amino acids. The CDR3 reads CASSLESRINEKLFF. In DNA, the CDR3 is TGCGCCAGCAGCTTGGAGTCGCGTATTAATGAAAAACTGTTTTTT.

The V call is TRBV13, the J call TRBJ2-2; the match to TRBD1 covers 10 bases. CDR1 and CDR2 from the germline V gene are PRHDT and FYEKMQ (reference sequence). Trimming took 11 bases from V and 3 from J; bases not matched to a gene: 6. The CDR3 is made up of 14 amino acids. The CDR3 DNA reads as TGTGCCGGGCGACAGGGGGCCTACACCGGGGAGCTGTTTTTT. Protein: CAGRQGAYTGELFF. The full variable domain, its missing parts supplied by reference TRBV13 and TRBJ2-2, is AAGVIQSPRHLIKEKRETATLKCYPIPRHDTVYWYQQGPGQDPQFLISFYEKMQSDKGSIPDRFSAQQFSDYHSELNMSSLELGDSALYFCAGRQGAYTGELFFGEGSRLTVL.

This clonotype was picked up many times. This sequence joins TRBV10-2 and TRBJ2-1; TRBD2 agrees at 9 bases. CDR3 length: 14 amino acids. Trimming at V came to 5 bases and at J to 4 bases, leaving 3 bases not matched to a gene. CDR1 is WSHSY and CDR2 is SAAADI in the germline V gene. CDR3 DNA: TGCGCCAGCAGTAGCGGGGGGTCATACAATGAGCAGTTCTTC. It translates to CASSSGGSYNEQFF.

This clonotype was counted between two and nine times. The DNA for the CDR3 is TGTGCCATCAGGACAGGGCGGTTCACTGAAGCTTTCTTT. This encodes CAIRTGRFTEAFF. The rearrangement links TRBV10-3 to TRBJ1-1, with 7 bases that match TRBD1. J gave up 4 bases and V 6 bases, and 5 bases lay outside the gene matches. From germline, CDR1 is ENHRY and CDR2 SYGVKD. This CDR3 contains 13 residues.

This clonotype was counted only a few times. This chain uses TRBV12-3 or TRBV12-4 with TRBJ2-3; D gene unclear. This CDR3 spans 13 amino acids. Between the trimmed V and J ends, which lost 2 bases and 2 bases, there was a span of 5 bases. The CDR3 nucleotides read TGTGCCAGCAGTTTACCCCACACAGATACGCAGTATTTT. Translating it yields CASSLPHTDTQYF.

This clonotype was counted a few times. The V call is TRBV18, the J call TRBJ1-1; TRBD1 is a possible D gene (5 bases). From germline, CDR1 is KGHSH and CDR2 LQKENI. The CDR3 consists of 15 residues. Trimming shortened V by 1 base and J by 1 base, and 10 bases separated the two germline ends. The CDR3: CASSPQGATNTEAFF. For the CDR3, the DNA is TGTGCCAGCTCACCACAAGGGGCAACGAACACTGAAGCTTTCTTT.